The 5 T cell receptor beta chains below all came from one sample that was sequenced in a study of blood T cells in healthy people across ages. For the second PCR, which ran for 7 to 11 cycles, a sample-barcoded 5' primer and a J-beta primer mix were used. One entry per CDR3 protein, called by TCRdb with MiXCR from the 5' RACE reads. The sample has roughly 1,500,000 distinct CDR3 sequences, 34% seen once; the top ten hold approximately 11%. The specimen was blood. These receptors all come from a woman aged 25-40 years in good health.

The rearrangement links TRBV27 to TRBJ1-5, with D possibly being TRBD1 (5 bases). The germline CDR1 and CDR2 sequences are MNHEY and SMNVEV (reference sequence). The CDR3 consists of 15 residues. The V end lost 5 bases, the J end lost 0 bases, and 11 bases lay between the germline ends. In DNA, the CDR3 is TGTGCCAGCAGTAGCAGGGCTCATAGCAATCAGCCCCAGCATTTT. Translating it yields CASSSRAHSNQPQHF.

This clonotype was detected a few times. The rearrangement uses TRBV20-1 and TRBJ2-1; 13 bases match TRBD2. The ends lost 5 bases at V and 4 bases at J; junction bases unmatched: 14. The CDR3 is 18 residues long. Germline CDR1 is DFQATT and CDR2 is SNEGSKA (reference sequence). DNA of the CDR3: TGCAGTGCTCCGGGACTAGCGGGGCACGAAACGAAGTACAATGAGCAGTTCTTC. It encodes CSAPGLAGHETKYNEQFF.

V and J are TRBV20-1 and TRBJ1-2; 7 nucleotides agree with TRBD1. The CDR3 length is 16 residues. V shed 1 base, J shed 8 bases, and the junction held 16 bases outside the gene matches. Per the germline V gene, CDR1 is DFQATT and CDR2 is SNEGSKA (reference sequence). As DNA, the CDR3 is TGCAGTGCTAGAGTGGTGCAGGGAGGTCGAGGGGGCGGCTACACCTTC. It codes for CSARVVQGGRGGGYTF.

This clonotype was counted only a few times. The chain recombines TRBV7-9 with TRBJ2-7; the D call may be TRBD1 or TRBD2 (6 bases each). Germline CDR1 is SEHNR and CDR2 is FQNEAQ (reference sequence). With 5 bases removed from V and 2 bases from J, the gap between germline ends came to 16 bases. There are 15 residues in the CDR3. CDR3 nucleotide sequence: TGTGCCAGCAGCCAGGGGCGGGACTCTCCCTACGAGCAGTACTTC. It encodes CASSQGRDSPYEQYF. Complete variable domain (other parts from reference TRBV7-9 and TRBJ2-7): DTGVSQNPRHKITKRGQNVTFRCDPISEHNRLYWYRQTLGQGPEFLTYFQNEAQLEKSRLLSDRFSAERPKGSFSTLEIQRTEQGDSAMYLCASSQGRDSPYEQYFGPGTRLTVT.

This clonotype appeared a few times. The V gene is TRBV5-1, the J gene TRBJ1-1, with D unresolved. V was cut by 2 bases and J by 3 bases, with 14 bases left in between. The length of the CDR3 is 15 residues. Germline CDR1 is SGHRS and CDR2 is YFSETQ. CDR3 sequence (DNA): TGCGCCAGCAGCTTCGAGGCAGGATGGGACACTGAAGCTTTCTTT. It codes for CASSFEAGWDTEAFF.